This TCR beta chain was sequenced during a study of blood T cell repertoires in COVID-19. Whole-study context: Sites across the United States, Italy and Spain contributed samples from acute and convalescent COVID-19.

CDR1 is LNHDA, CDR2 SQIVND, per germline (reference sequence). V dropped 3 bases and J dropped 0 bases, with 13 bases sitting between them. The CDR3 has 16 residues. Recruited during active infection, patients (from Seattle) were subsequently followed longitudinally. Authors' processing steps: Researchers report that nucleated cell counts were estimated from reference gene primer amplification. Method: immunoSEQ multiplex PCR; TCRdb's copy keeps in-frame clones and lacks some. From that table come the V and J calls and clone size; the DNA was used to work out D and trimming. The sample includes over 400,000 clones, less than 90% of them seen just once.

The origin of this receptor is a woman in her forties or fifties with COVID-19, enrolled during active disease. The chain recombines TRBV19 with TRBJ2-3, with a weak D call TRBD2 (5 bases). The sample was peripheral blood. The CDR3 coding sequence is TGTGCCAGTAGTATGTATTCTGGCGGGAGCACAGATACGCAGTATTTT. Translating gives CASSMYSGGSTDTQYF. Variable domain in full (rest from reference TRBV19 and TRBJ2-3): DGGITQSPKYLFRKEGQNVTLSCEQNLNHDAMYWYRQDPGQGLRLIYYSQIVNDFQKGDIAEGYSVSREKKESFPLTVTSAQKNPTAFYLCASSMYSGGSTDTQYFGPGTRLTVL.